The 20 T cell receptor beta chains below were found in one sample sequenced in a study of control samples from healthy donors and cancer patients. The table came from immunoSEQ multiplex PCR; TCRdb's copy has only in-frame clones and leaves some out. The data hold 100,000 or so clones, with around 92% observed a single time. Sequencing input: blood. Source of these receptors: a woman aged 18 to 35 in good health.

The chain links TRBV28 to TRBJ2-2; D is unclear. Germline CDR1 and CDR2: MDHEN and SYDVKM. The CDR3 has 13 residues. V was shortened by 2 bases and J by 4 bases, with 5 bases between the two germline ends. This chain's CDR3 is CASSLGGTGELFF. The CDR3 nucleotides read TGTGCCAGCAGTTTAGGCGGCACCGGGGAGCTGTTTTTT.

V usage is TRBV5-4 and J usage is TRBJ2-3, with D perhaps TRBD1 (7 bases). The CDR3 totals 15 residues. The V end was cut by 0 bases, the J end by 6 bases, with 14 bases between. Germline CDR1 and CDR2: SGHNT and YYREEE (reference sequence). In DNA, the CDR3 is TGTGCCAGCAGCTTGGACAGGGGAGGTTCGGATACGCAGTATTTT. Protein product: CASSLDRGGSDTQYF.

The chain is built from TRBV7-9 and TRBJ2-3; 7 nucleotides match TRBD2. The CDR3 has 15 residues. V was pared by 8 bases and J by 1 base, with 9 bases of the junction left unmatched. Germline V gene lookup returns CDR1 SEHNR and CDR2 FQNEAQ (reference sequence). CDR3 loop: CASGDLAGGTDTQYF. The DNA for the CDR3 is TGTGCCAGCGGTGACCTGGCGGGGGGCACAGATACGCAGTATTTT.

A single count supports this clone. The rearrangement links TRBV4-1 to TRBJ1-5; TRBD1 matches at 8 bases. The CDR3 extends over 15 amino acids. With V trimmed by 1 base and J by 13 bases, 12 bases remained unmatched. Germline CDR1 MGHRA, CDR2 YSYEKL. The CDR3 nucleotides are TGCGCCAGCAGCCAAGTAGGACAGGGCCACCCCGGTCAGCATTTT. It specifies CASSQVGQGHPGQHF.

The V gene is TRBV6-5, the J gene TRBJ1-5, with D tentatively TRBD1 (6 bases). The germline gives CDR1 MNHEY, CDR2 SVGAGI. The CDR3 runs to 14 residues. The germline V and J ends were trimmed by 5 bases and 7 bases, with 15 bases remaining between them. The CDR3 loop reads CASSLGGGGQPQHF. The CDR3 DNA reads as TGTGCCAGCAGTCTTGGGGGCGGGGGACAGCCCCAGCATTTT.

The chain employs TRBV7-2 and TRBJ2-7; TRBD1 is a possible D gene (6 bases). The germline V and J ends were trimmed by 5 bases and 4 bases, with 15 bases remaining between them. CDR1 and CDR2 (germline): SGHTA, FQGNSA. The CDR3 sequence is 14 residues long. The CDR3 DNA follows: TGTGCCAGCAGCGCCCGGACAGCTCGGTACGAGCAGTACTTC. Protein: CASSARTARYEQYF.

The rearrangement links TRBV19 to TRBJ2-7; 11 nucleotides line up with TRBD1. The CDR3 is made up of 16 amino acids. After removal of 4 bases from V and 6 bases from J, the junction contained 11 bases not matched to a gene. Germline loops: CDR1 LNHDA, CDR2 SQIVND (reference sequence). The DNA of the CDR3 is TGTGCCAGTAGTACCTCATGGACAGGGGGCATGCGCGAGCAGTACTTC. Translated: CASSTSWTGGMREQYF. Complete variable domain (other parts from reference TRBV19 and TRBJ2-7): DGGITQSPKYLFRKEGQNVTLSCEQNLNHDAMYWYRQDPGQGLRLIYYSQIVNDFQKGDIAEGYSVSREKKESFPLTVTSAQKNPTAFYLCASSTSWTGGMREQYFGPGTRLTVT.

V is TRBV2 and J is TRBJ1-2; no firm D call. The V end was cut by 4 bases, the J end by 4 bases, with 10 bases between. The CDR3 sequence is 13 residues long. Germline V CDR1 and CDR2: SNHLY, FYNNEI. The CDR3 loop is CASSVGRIYGYTF. Here the CDR3 DNA reads TGTGCCAGCAGTGTGGGCAGAATCTATGGCTACACCTTC.

The V and J genes are TRBV7-8 and TRBJ2-1, with TRBD2 matching over 11 bases. This CDR3 region has 15 residues. Trimming cost V 4 bases and J 9 bases; bases outside gene matches: 8. CDR1 is SGHVS, CDR2 FQNEAQ, per germline. Here the CDR3 DNA reads TGTGCCAGCAGCTGGCTAGCGGGAGGTTCTAGTGAGCAGTTCTTC. Translating gives CASSWLAGGSSEQFF. The complete variable domain, with remaining parts taken from reference TRBV7-8 and TRBJ2-1, reads GAGVSQSPRYKVAKRGQDVALRCDPISGHVSLFWYQQALGQGPEFLTYFQNEAQLDKSGLPSDRFFAERPEGSVSTLKIQRTQQEDSAVYLCASSWLAGGSSEQFFGPGTRLTVL.

The chain is built from TRBV11-3 and TRBJ2-7; D remains unclear. Germline loops: CDR1 SGHNT, CDR2 YENEEA. There are 13 residues in the CDR3. V was pared by 7 bases and J by 0 bases, with 10 bases between. The CDR3 sequence is CASTLRASYEQYF. CDR3 nucleotides: TGTGCCAGCACACTCCGGGCCTCCTACGAGCAGTACTTC.

A single count supports this clone. The J gene is TRBJ1-4, the V gene TRBV28; 7 bases line up with TRBD1. The germline gives CDR1 MDHEN, CDR2 SYDVKM. Unmatched junction bases numbered 4, after V lost 2 bases and J lost 4 bases. This CDR3 comprises 15 residues. CDR3 loop: CASSLPGQSNEKLFF. For the CDR3, the DNA is TGTGCCAGCAGTTTACCGGGACAGAGTAATGAAAAACTGTTTTTT.

V gene TRBV6-5 combines with J gene TRBJ1-3; D gene ambiguous. V shed 7 bases and J shed 5 bases, with 12 bases lying between them. The CDR3 loop spans 13 amino acids. Germline assignment: CDR1 MNHEY and CDR2 SVGAGI. Here the CDR3 DNA reads TGTGCCAGCAAAAAAAACGACCGAAACACCATATATTTT. It encodes CASKKNDRNTIYF.

This chain connects TRBV5-1 to TRBJ2-7, with a weak D call TRBD1 (5 bases). Trimming pared 4 bases from V and 2 bases from J, leaving 22 bases between. The CDR3 consists of 17 residues. The germline gives CDR1 SGHRS, CDR2 YFSETQ. DNA for the CDR3: TGCGCCAGCAGCCCACGCTCGATCAGGGAAGGAACCTACGAGCAGTACTTC. Its translation: CASSPRSIREGTYEQYF.

The J gene is TRBJ2-1, the V gene TRBV18, with a tentative D call TRBD1 (5 bases). The germline gives CDR1 KGHSH, CDR2 LQKENI. Trimming shortened V by 3 bases and J by 8 bases, and 14 bases separated the two germline ends. This CDR3 is built from 14 residues. The DNA of the CDR3 is TGTGCCAGCTCACCGCCTTATATAGGGGATGAGCAGTTCTTC. Amino acid sequence: CASSPPYIGDEQFF. Together with reference TRBV18 and TRBJ2-1, the CDR3 gives the full variable domain: NAGVMQNPRHLVRRRGQEARLRCSPMKGHSHVYWYRQLPEEGLKFMVYLQKENIIDESGMPKERFSAEFPKEGPSILRIQQVVRGDSAAYFCASSPPYIGDEQFFGPGTRLTVL.

The genes are TRBV29-1 and TRBJ2-7; 7 bases agree with TRBD2. The CDR3 extends over 13 amino acids. The trim removed 6 bases at V and 0 bases at J, leaving 5 bases unmatched. CDR1 SQVTM and CDR2 ANQGSEA come from the germline V gene. CDR3 DNA sequence: TGCAGCGTGGGGGACTACCGCTCCTACGAGCAGTACTTC. Translated, it gives CSVGDYRSYEQYF.

The chain employs TRBV6-5 and TRBJ1-2; D remains ambiguous. The length of the CDR3 is 14 residues. Trimming took off 2 bases at V and 6 bases at J, with 13 bases between the two ends. The germline CDR1 and CDR2 sequences are MNHEY and SVGAGI. The CDR3 sequence: CASSYDGRVHGYTF. The CDR3 bases are TGTGCCAGCAGTTACGACGGACGGGTCCATGGCTACACCTTC.

This chain joins TRBV4-1 and TRBJ2-1; D remains unclear. Per germline, CDR1 MGHRA and CDR2 YSYEKL. This CDR3 has 16 amino acids. V lost 2 bases to trimming and J lost 0 bases, with 11 bases between them. Here the CDR3 reads CASSQLDMISYNEQFF. The CDR3 DNA sequence: TGCGCCAGCAGCCAACTAGACATGATCTCCTACAATGAGCAGTTCTTC.

The V call is TRBV5-1, the J call TRBJ2-7; no firm D call. Germline loops: CDR1 SGHRS, CDR2 YFSETQ. V shed 4 bases and J shed 1 base, with 9 bases lying between them. The CDR3 extends over 13 amino acids. The CDR3: CASSPTLSYEQYF. The CDR3 DNA follows: TGCGCCAGCAGCCCGACTCTTTCCTACGAGCAGTACTTC.

The chain is built from TRBV11-2 and TRBJ1-6; D unclear. Trimming stripped 3 bases from V and 14 bases from J, with 11 bases between. Germline V gene data show CDR1 as SGHAT and CDR2 as FQNNGV. CDR3 length: 12 residues. The CDR3 DNA follows: TGTGCCAGCAGCTTCGTCCCTCAAGCCCTCCACTTT. Translating gives CASSFVPQALHF.

The chain combines TRBV6-5 with TRBJ1-1; 11 bases agree with TRBD1. This CDR3 contains 15 residues. Germline V gene sequence: CDR1 MNHEY, CDR2 SVGAGI. Unmatched junction bases numbered 7, after V lost 6 bases and J lost 4 bases. As DNA, the CDR3 is TGTGCCAGCAGCCGGACAGGGGGCGGGATCACTGAAGCTTTCTTT. It specifies CASSRTGGGITEAFF.